Listed here is a single T cell receptor beta chain. What it binds is unknown. While unrecorded immune exposures were likely, the donors were nominally healthy when sampled. PCR involved 60 Vbeta and 13 Jbeta primers. The data were produced by immunoSEQ multiplex PCR, yet TCRdb's version contains in-frame clones alone and is incomplete. The sample carries some 180,000 clones, approximately 85% recorded once. The sample comes from a study of cytomegalovirus exposure and HLA in healthy donors. Study-wide results and limits: In vitro data verified a few CMV-associated chains as specific for CMV antigens. As a later analysis showed, a missense DCLRE1C variant was linked to trimming of TCR beta V- and J-genes. It was about 150 TCR beta chains that were listed as cytomegalovirus-associated.

V dropped 5 bases and J dropped 0; count of bases not matched to a gene: 4. Germline V gene data show CDR1 as SGHTA and CDR2 as FQGNSA. This CDR3 spans 16 amino acids. The chain carries TRBV7-2 and TRBJ2-3; TRBD2 aligns across 11 bases. The sequence came from a man aged 30-40 years in good health and CMV-seropositive. Sample: PBMCs. The CDR3 DNA sequence: TGTGCCAGCAGCACAACTAGCGGGAGTAGCACAGATACGCAGTATTTT. It is translated as CASSTTSGSSTDTQYF.